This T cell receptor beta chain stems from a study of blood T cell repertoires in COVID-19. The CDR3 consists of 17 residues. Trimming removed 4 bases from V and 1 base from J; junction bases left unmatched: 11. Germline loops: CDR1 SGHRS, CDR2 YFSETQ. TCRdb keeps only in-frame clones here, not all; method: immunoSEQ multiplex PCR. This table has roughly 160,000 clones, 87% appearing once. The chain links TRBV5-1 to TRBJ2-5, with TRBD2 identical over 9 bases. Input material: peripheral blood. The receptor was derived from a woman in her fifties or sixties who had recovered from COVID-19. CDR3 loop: CASSPGLLAGLQETQYF. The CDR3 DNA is TGCGCCAGCAGCCCCGGTTTACTAGCGGGTCTCCAAGAGACCCAGTACTTC.